This TCR beta chain was profiled in a study of siplizumab effects on memory and regulatory T cells. Study outcomes and limitations: Mappable alloreactive CD4+ clones were on average about 62% Treg-derived with siplizumab, less than 30% in controls.

V dropped 3 bases and J dropped 5; count of bases not matched to a gene: 10. Germline V CDR1 and CDR2: MNHEY, SMNVEV (reference sequence). This CDR3 contains 17 residues. Profiled with immunoSEQ multiplex PCR; TCRdb holds only in-frame clones, not every one. The data contain about 100,000 clones, less than 95% of them singletons. Note on this clone: As yet, its antigen is unknown.

The sample was Tregs sorted from blood. The rearrangement joins TRBV27 to TRBJ2-2; 9 bases agree with TRBD2. The TCR comes from a human donor in good health. CDR3 region: CASSFLAGGPGTGELFF. Written as DNA, the CDR3 is TGTGCCAGCAGTTTTTTGGCGGGAGGGCCGGGGACCGGGGAGCTGTTTTTT.